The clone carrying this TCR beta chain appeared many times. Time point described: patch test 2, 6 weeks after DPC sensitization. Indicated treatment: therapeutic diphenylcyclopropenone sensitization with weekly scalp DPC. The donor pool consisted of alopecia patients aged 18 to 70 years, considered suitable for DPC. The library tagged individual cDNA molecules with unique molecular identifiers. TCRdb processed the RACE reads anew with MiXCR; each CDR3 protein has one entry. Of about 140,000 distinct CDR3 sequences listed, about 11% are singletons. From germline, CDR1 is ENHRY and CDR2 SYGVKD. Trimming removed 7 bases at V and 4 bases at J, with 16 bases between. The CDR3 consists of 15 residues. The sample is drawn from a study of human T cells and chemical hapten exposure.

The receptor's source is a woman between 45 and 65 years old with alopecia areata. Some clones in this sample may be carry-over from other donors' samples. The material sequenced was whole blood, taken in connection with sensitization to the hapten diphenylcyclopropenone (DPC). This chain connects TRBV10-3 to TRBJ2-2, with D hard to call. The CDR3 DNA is TGTGCCATCAAGGAAGGCCCAACTGGCACCGGGGAGCTGTTTTTT. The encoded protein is CAIKEGPTGTGELFF.